The 8 T cell receptor beta chains reported below all come from one sample, sequenced in a study of blood T cell repertoires in COVID-19. Generated by immunoSEQ multiplex PCR, the TCRdb table keeps only in-frame clones and is missing some. The sample records 300,000 to 450,000 clones, 85% being singletons. Source material: peripheral blood. Receptors were obtained from a woman between 18 and 30 years old with acute or convalescent COVID-19.

For this clone: Other DNA sequences of this sample code for an identical CDR3. The chain combines TRBV7-9 with TRBJ2-7, with no clear D. CDR1 and CDR2 from the germline V gene are SEHNR and FQNEAQ (reference sequence). CDR3 length: 13 amino acids. V was shortened by 4 bases and J by 0 bases, with 7 bases between the two germline ends. CDR3 coding DNA: TGTGCCAGCAGCTCTCCTTCCTCCTACGAGCAGTACTTC. This translates into CASSSPSSYEQYF.

The V call is TRBV12-5, the J call TRBJ1-1, with 10 bases aligning to TRBD1. This CDR3 contains 18 residues. With 4 bases clipped from V and 1 base from J, the junction kept 12 bases outside the gene matches. Germline V gene lookup returns CDR1 LGHNT and CDR2 FRNRAP. This chain's CDR3 is CASGSPRDRGYTNTEAFF. CDR3 nucleotide sequence: TGTGCTAGTGGTTCTCCCCGGGACAGGGGCTATACGAACACTGAAGCTTTCTTT.

Ten or more counts support this clone. The V and J genes are TRBV11-2 and TRBJ1-1; 9 nucleotides line up with TRBD1. Germline values: CDR1 SGHAT, CDR2 FQNNGV. This CDR3 has 14 amino acids. V lost 10 bases, J lost 0 bases, and 6 bases stayed unmatched. CDR3 nucleotides: TGTGCCACTTTAGGGACAGGGCTGAACACTGAAGCTTTCTTT. It yields the protein CATLGTGLNTEAFF.

This clone was found once. This chain uses TRBV5-1 with TRBJ2-5; 7 bases are shared with TRBD1. V lost 5 bases, J lost 5 bases, and 3 bases stayed unmatched. Germline CDR1 reads SGHRS; CDR2 reads YFSETQ. This CDR3 is built from 12 residues. The CDR3 DNA is TGCGCCAGCAGGATACAGGGGGAGACCCAGTACTTC. Its protein is CASRIQGETQYF.

V and J are TRBV11-2 and TRBJ2-6; 7 bases map to TRBD1. Per germline, CDR1 SGHAT and CDR2 FQNNGV. The CDR3 is 18 residues long. V shed 5 bases, J shed 0 bases, and the junction held 10 bases outside the gene matches. The CDR3 sequence is CASSLLGTEFSGANVLTF. The CDR3 region has the DNA TGTGCCAGCAGCCTATTGGGGACAGAATTCTCTGGGGCCAACGTCCTGACTTTC. Variable domain in full (rest from reference TRBV11-2 and TRBJ2-6): EAGVAQSPRYKIIEKRQSVAFWCNPISGHATLYWYQQILGQGPKLLIQFQNNGVVDDSQLPKDRFSAERLKGVDSTLKIQPAKLEDSAVYLCASSLLGTEFSGANVLTFGAGSRLTVL.

The chain links TRBV29-1 to TRBJ2-7, with 8 bases identical to TRBD1. The germline V gene encodes CDR1 SQVTM and CDR2 ANQGSEA. Unmatched junction bases numbered 3, after V lost 5 bases and J lost 3 bases. This CDR3 is 12 amino acids long. The CDR3 coding sequence is TGCAGCGTTTCTGACAGGGGCTACGAGCAGTACTTC. Amino acids: CSVSDRGYEQYF.

Of note for this clone: At one boundary the junction diverges from the germline segment, which might be a read error. The chain employs TRBV6-5 and TRBJ1-1; 7 nucleotides match TRBD1. The CDR3 length is 13 residues. Looked up from germline, CDR1 is MNHEY and CDR2 is SVGAGI. The CDR3 DNA reads as TGTGTCAGCGGGCAGGGGGGGAACACTGAAGCTTTCTTT. It encodes CVSGQGGNTEAFF.

The chain links TRBV6-6 to TRBJ2-2; a possible D gene is TRBD1 (6 bases). The CDR3 contains 14 residues. Trimming removed 5 bases at V and 6 bases at J, with 13 bases between. Germline CDR1 is MNHNY and CDR2 is SVGAGI (reference sequence). CDR3 amino acids: CASSTLPGAGELFF. The CDR3 nucleotides read TGTGCCAGCAGTACACTTCCAGGGGCCGGGGAGCTGTTTTTT.